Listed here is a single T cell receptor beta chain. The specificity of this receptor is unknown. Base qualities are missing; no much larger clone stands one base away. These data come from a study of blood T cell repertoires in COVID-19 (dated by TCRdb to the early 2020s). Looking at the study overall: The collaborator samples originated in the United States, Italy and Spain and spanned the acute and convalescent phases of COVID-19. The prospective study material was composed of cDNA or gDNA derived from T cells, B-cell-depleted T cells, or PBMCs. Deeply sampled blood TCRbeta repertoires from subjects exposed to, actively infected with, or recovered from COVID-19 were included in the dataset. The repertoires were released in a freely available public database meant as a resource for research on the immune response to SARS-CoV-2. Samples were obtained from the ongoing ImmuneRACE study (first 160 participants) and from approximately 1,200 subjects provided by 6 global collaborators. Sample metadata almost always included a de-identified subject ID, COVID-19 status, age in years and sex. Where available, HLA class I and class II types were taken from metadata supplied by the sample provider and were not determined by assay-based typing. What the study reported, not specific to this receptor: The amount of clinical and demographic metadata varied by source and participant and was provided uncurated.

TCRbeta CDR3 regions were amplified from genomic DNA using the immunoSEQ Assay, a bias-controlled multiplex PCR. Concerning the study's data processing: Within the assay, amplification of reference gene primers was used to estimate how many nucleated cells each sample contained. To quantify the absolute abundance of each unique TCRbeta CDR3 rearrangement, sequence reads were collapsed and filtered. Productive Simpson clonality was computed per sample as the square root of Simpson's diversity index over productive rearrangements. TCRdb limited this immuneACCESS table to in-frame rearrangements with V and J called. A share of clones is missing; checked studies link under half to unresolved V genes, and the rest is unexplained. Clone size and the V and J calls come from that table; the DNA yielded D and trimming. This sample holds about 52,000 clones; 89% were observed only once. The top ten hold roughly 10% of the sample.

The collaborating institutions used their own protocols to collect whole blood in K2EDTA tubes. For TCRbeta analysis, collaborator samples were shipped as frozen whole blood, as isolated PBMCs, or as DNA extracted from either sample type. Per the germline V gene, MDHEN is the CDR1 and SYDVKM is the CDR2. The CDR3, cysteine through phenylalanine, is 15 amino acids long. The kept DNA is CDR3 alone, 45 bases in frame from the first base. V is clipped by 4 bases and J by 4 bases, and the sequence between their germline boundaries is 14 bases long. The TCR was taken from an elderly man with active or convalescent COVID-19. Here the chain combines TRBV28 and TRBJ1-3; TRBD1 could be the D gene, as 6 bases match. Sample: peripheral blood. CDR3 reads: CASSYPGHIGNTIYF. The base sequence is TGTGCCAGCAGTTACCCGGGACACATAGGAAACACCATATATTTT.